These 22 T cell receptor beta chains share one sample of origin, sequenced in a study of T cells after yellow fever vaccination. TCRdb re-called the 5' RACE reads through MiXCR, storing one row per CDR3 protein. The sample lists some 290,000 distinct CDR3 sequences, over 8.5% occurring once. The material was CD4+ T cells sorted from PBMCs, obtained 45 days after the yellow fever booster vaccination. The origin of the receptors is a man in his late teens or twenties who received the YFV17D yellow fever vaccine.

This chain connects TRBV5-1 to TRBJ2-1; 8 nucleotides line up with TRBD1. The V gene end was trimmed by 1 base and the J gene end by 6 bases; junction bases not matched to a gene: 9. CDR3 length: 16 residues. Germline values: CDR1 SGHRS, CDR2 YFSETQ. The CDR3 spells CASSLLGQGAGNEQFF. The CDR3 DNA reads as TGCGCCAGCAGCTTGCTCGGGCAGGGGGCAGGCAATGAGCAGTTCTTC. Combining the CDR3 with reference TRBV5-1 and TRBJ2-1 gives the whole variable domain KAGVTQTPRYLIKTRGQQVTLSCSPISGHRSVSWYQQTPGQGLQFLFEYFSETQRNKGNFPGRFSGRQFSNSRSEMNVSTLELGDSALYLCASSLLGQGAGNEQFFGPGTRLTVL.

The chain uses TRBV7-9 and TRBJ1-1; 10 bases align to TRBD1. Trimming at V came to 5 bases and at J to 3 bases, leaving 15 bases not matched to a gene. The CDR3 extends over 18 amino acids. Germline V lookup: CDR1 SEHNR, CDR2 FQNEAQ (reference sequence). CDR3 in amino acids: CASSAGDRGSGLDTEAFF. Here the CDR3 DNA reads TGTGCCAGCAGCGCAGGGGACAGGGGCTCGGGACTGGACACTGAAGCTTTCTTT.

The V gene is TRBV5-8, the J gene TRBJ1-4, with no clear D. CDR1 SGHTS and CDR2 YDEGEE come from the germline V gene. CDR3 length: 15 residues. Trimming took off 2 bases at V and 5 bases at J, with 13 bases between the two ends. Written as DNA, the CDR3 is TGTGCCAGCAGCTTCGGTGCAGGCTACAATGAAAAACTGTTTTTT. This encodes CASSFGAGYNEKLFF.

The rearrangement uses TRBV25-1 and TRBJ2-7, with a weak D call TRBD2 (6 bases). Trimming stripped 2 bases from V and 0 bases from J, with 11 bases between. The CDR3 contains 15 residues. Germline V gene sequence: CDR1 MGHDK, CDR2 SYGVNS. Written as DNA, the CDR3 is TGTGCCAGCAGTGAAGGGGGGACCATCTCCTACGAGCAGTACTTC. Amino acids: CASSEGGTISYEQYF.

This rearrangement joins TRBV4-3 to TRBJ1-1; D is uncertain. This CDR3 comprises 14 residues. The germline CDR1 and CDR2 sequences are LGHNA and YSLEER. V gave up 0 bases and J gave up 7 bases, with 12 bases separating them. In DNA, the CDR3 is TGCGCCAGCAGCCAAGAGTACCAGAAGATTGAAGCTTTCTTT. Protein sequence: CASSQEYQKIEAFF.

The chain has TRBV6-2 or TRBV6-3 and TRBJ2-1; a weak D match, TRBD1 (6 bases). This CDR3 has 11 amino acids. CDR1 MNHEY and CDR2 SVGEGT come from the germline V gene. V lost 8 bases and J 9 bases, leaving 11 bases between the germline ends. CDR3 loop: CASSQGTEQFF. The DNA of the CDR3 is TGTGCCAGCTCACAGGGTACTGAGCAGTTCTTC.

The rearrangement joins TRBV9 to TRBJ2-2; unclear D gene. This CDR3 contains 15 residues. Trimming removed 0 bases from V and 4 bases from J, with 10 bases in between. The germline gives CDR1 SGDLS, CDR2 YYNGEE. DNA of the CDR3: TGTGCCAGCAGCGTAGAACCTTTATCCACCGGGGAGCTGTTTTTT. Encoded protein: CASSVEPLSTGELFF.

This clonotype showed up just a few times. This rearrangement joins TRBV7-2 to TRBJ2-5, with TRBD2 as a possible D gene (5 bases). The CDR3 spans 14 residues. CDR1 and CDR2 from the germline V gene are SGHTA and FQGNSA. V lost 0 bases and J lost 5, with 10 bases in between. CDR3 sequence: CASSLAPRGETQYF. The CDR3, as DNA: TGTGCCAGCAGCTTAGCACCCCGCGGGGAGACCCAGTACTTC.

This clonotype has only a few counts. The rearrangement joins TRBV2 to TRBJ1-6; D is undetermined. The CDR3 extends over 15 amino acids. V lost 7 bases and J 10 bases, leaving 20 bases between the germline ends. Germline CDR1 SNHLY, CDR2 FYNNEI. CDR3 amino acids: CASMIDGVGRSPLHF. The DNA of the CDR3 is TGTGCCAGCATGATTGACGGGGTGGGTCGGTCACCCCTCCACTTT.

CDR3 nucleotides: TGCAGTGCTACGACTAGAGCAGAGACCCAGTACTTC. As protein: CSATTRAETQYF. The chain employs TRBV20-1 and TRBJ2-5, with D maybe TRBD2 (6 bases). Germline V lookup: CDR1 DFQATT, CDR2 SNEGSKA (reference sequence). V was trimmed by 4 bases and J by 4 bases, leaving 10 bases between them. The CDR3 runs 12 residues.

This clonotype was seen at least ten times. Compared with germline, one end of the junction differs, possibly owing to a read error. The chain is built from TRBV4-1 and TRBJ1-2; 9 bases match TRBD1. Per germline, CDR1 MGHRA and CDR2 YSYEKL. The CDR3 spans 15 residues. In DNA form, the CDR3 reads TGTGCCAGCAGCCAAGACAGGGGGGTCGGCTATGGCTACACCTTC. This encodes CASSQDRGVGYGYTF.

The rearrangement uses TRBV2 and TRBJ2-1; TRBD2 might be the D (6 bases). V lost 6 bases, J lost 9 bases, and 21 bases lay in between. Looked up from germline, CDR1 is SNHLY and CDR2 is FYNNEI. This CDR3 has 15 residues. The CDR3 bases are TGTGCCAGCAGGGGACTTTTGGCCACTGTTGGTGAGCAGTTCTTC. Protein: CASRGLLATVGEQFF.

The chain is built from TRBV4-1 and TRBJ1-2; the D is unclear. The germline gives CDR1 MGHRA, CDR2 YSYEKL. V dropped 0 bases and J dropped 7 bases, with 15 bases sitting between them. The length of the CDR3 is 15 residues. The CDR3 DNA reads TGCGCCAGCAGCCAAGAGTCCGGCCAGACCCTTGGCTACACCTTC. Its translation is CASSQESGQTLGYTF.

V gene TRBV6-1 combines with J gene TRBJ2-3; D unresolved. Per germline, CDR1 MNHNS and CDR2 SASEGT. CDR3 size: 16 residues. Between the trimmed V and J ends, which lost 1 base and 2 bases, there was a span of 13 bases. CDR3 loop: CASSEVGYGDTDTQYF. The CDR3, as DNA: TGTGCCAGCAGTGAAGTGGGGTACGGAGACACAGATACGCAGTATTTT.

This chain connects TRBV7-9 to TRBJ1-2; the match to TRBD1 covers 9 bases. Germline assignment: CDR1 SEHNR and CDR2 FQNEAQ (reference sequence). CDR3 length: 14 amino acids. J gave up 6 bases and V 4 bases, and 6 bases lay outside the gene matches. The CDR3 coding sequence is TGTGCCAGCAGCTCACAGGGGGCTCCTGATGGCTACACCTTC. This encodes CASSSQGAPDGYTF.

This clonotype was recorded a few times. The CDR3 here is CASSTGASNGYTF. CDR3 sequence (DNA): TGTGCCAGCAGTACGGGGGCCTCCAATGGCTACACCTTC. The rearrangement uses TRBV12-3 or TRBV12-4 and TRBJ1-2; possible D gene TRBD1, 6 bases. The CDR3 sequence is 13 residues long. The V end lost 5 bases, the J end lost 6 bases, and 13 bases lay between the germline ends.

This clonotype was picked up a small number of times. The V and J genes are TRBV20-1 and TRBJ2-3, with D unresolved. The CDR3 spans 14 residues. Germline loops: CDR1 DFQATT, CDR2 SNEGSKA (reference sequence). The V gene lost 3 bases and the J gene lost 1 base, with 11 bases spanning the gap. Here the CDR3 DNA reads TGCAGTGCTAGTGTCACTCATCGCACAGATACGCAGTATTTT. Translating it yields CSASVTHRTDTQYF.

The V call is TRBV5-1, the J call TRBJ2-7, with D perhaps assigned TRBD1 or TRBD2 (7 bases each). The V end lost 2 bases, the J end lost 3 bases, and 18 bases lay between the germline ends. Germline CDR1 is SGHRS and CDR2 is YFSETQ. The CDR3 totals 16 residues. In DNA form, the CDR3 reads TGCGCCAGCAGCTTTAATCTCCAGGGGGAGGGCTACGAGCAGTACTTC. Amino acids: CASSFNLQGEGYEQYF.

This clonotype showed up just a few times. The chain links TRBV6-2 or TRBV6-3 to TRBJ1-2; 11 nucleotides line up with TRBD1. The germline gives CDR1 MNHEY, CDR2 SVGEGT. The J segment lost 7 bases and the V segment lost 6 bases, leaving 7 bases of the junction unmatched. The CDR3 runs 14 residues. The CDR3 nucleotides read TGTGCCAGCAGCTGGACAGGGGGCTTTGGTGGCTACACCTTC. Encoded protein: CASSWTGGFGGYTF.

V usage is TRBV7-2 and J usage is TRBJ2-5; no firm D call. Trimming removed 5 bases from V and 5 bases from J, with 15 bases in between. The germline gives CDR1 SGHTA, CDR2 FQGNSA. The CDR3 covers 14 residues. The CDR3 loop reads CASSPRWGSETQYF. The CDR3 DNA reads as TGTGCCAGCAGCCCCAGGTGGGGTTCGGAGACCCAGTACTTC.

In its sample, this clonotype was seen a few times. The genes are TRBV5-5 and TRBJ2-2, with TRBD1 matching over 9 bases. The CDR3 is 17 residues long. Germline V gene sequence: CDR1 SGHKS, CDR2 YYEKEE (reference sequence). Trimming took 4 bases from V and 7 from J; bases not matched to a gene: 14. The CDR3 loop is CASSENRGPTRGGELFF. As DNA, the CDR3 is TGTGCCAGCAGCGAGAACAGGGGGCCTACCCGGGGCGGGGAGCTGTTTTTT.

V gene TRBV19 combines with J gene TRBJ1-1, with D uncertain. The V and J ends lost 5 bases and 1 base respectively, with 8 bases between them. The CDR3 spans 13 residues. The germline V gene has CDR1 LNHDA and CDR2 SQIVND (reference sequence). Here the CDR3 DNA reads TGTGCCAGTAGTGAGGGCGCGAACACTGAAGCTTTCTTT. Protein product: CASSEGANTEAFF.